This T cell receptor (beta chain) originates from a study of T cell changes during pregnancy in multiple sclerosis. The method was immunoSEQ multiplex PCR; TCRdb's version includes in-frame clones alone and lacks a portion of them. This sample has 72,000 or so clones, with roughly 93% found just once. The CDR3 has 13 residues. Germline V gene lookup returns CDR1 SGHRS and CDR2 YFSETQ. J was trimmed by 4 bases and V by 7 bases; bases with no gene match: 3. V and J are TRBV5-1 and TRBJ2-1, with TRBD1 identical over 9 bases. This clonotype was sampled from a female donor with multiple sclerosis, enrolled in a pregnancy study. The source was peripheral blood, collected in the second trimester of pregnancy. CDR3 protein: CASGGTGYNEQFF. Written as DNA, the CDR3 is TGCGCCAGCGGCGGGACAGGGTACAATGAGCAGTTCTTC.